This T cell receptor (beta chain) was identified in a study of T cell responses to AZD1222 COVID-19 vaccine. General observations from the study: Most donors were white British, females outnumbered males, and clonal diversity was possibly underestimated. Reportedly, nearly half the spike-specific TCRs target unmutated variant regions.

Assay used: immunoSEQ multiplex PCR; TCRdb lists only in-frame clones, some missing. The sample consists of some 93,000 clones, approximately 88% of them appearing once. Points on this clone: No antigen is known for it.

Sequenced here: peripheral blood, sampled 28 days after the second AZD1222 dose. The clonotype was recovered from an adult who received the AZD1222 COVID-19 vaccine.

The CDR3 DNA reads as TGTGCCAGCAGCCCTGGGACAGTTGGAAACACCATATATTTT. Translating gives CASSPGTVGNTIYF. The chain carries TRBV2 and TRBJ1-3, with 7 bases matching TRBD1. CDR1 and CDR2 from the germline V gene are SNHLY and FYNNEI. This CDR3 spans 14 amino acids. V lost 6 bases, J lost 3 bases, and 5 bases stayed unmatched. Variable domain in full (rest from reference TRBV2 and TRBJ1-3): EPEVTQTPSHQVTQMGQEVILRCVPISNHLYFYWYRQILGQKVEFLVSFYNNEISEKSEIFDDQFSVERPDGSNFTLKIRSTKLEDSAMYFCASSPGTVGNTIYFGEGSWLTVV.